The 6 T cell receptor beta chains given below trace back to one sample, sequenced in a study of blood T cell repertoires in COVID-19. Clones were read by immunoSEQ multiplex PCR, and TCRdb kept only the in-frame ones, dropping some. The repertoire holds about 280,000 clones, with 85% as singletons. Material for sequencing was PBMCs or T cells enriched from blood (not recorded which). The receptors originated from a woman aged 50 to 60 who had recovered from COVID-19.

The count of this clone is one. The chain combines TRBV6-6 with TRBJ2-2, with no clear D. Trimming left V 4 bases short and J 5 bases short, with 5 bases between. This CDR3 is 12 amino acids long. CDR1 is MNHNY, CDR2 SVGAGI, per germline (reference sequence). CDR3 loop: CASSSRTGELFF. DNA for the CDR3: TGTGCCAGCAGTTCCCGTACCGGGGAGCTGTTTTTT.

In the case of this clone: The same CDR3 can be traced to other DNA sequences in this sample. The chain recombines TRBV18 with TRBJ1-1; maybe TRBD1 (5 bases). CDR1 is KGHSH and CDR2 is LQKENI in the germline V gene. Trimming removed 4 bases from V and 3 bases from J, with 9 bases in between. This CDR3 has 13 amino acids. In nucleotides, the CDR3 is TGTGCCAGCTCACGGGGGAGGGACACTGAAGCTTTCTTT. It translates to CASSRGRDTEAFF.

The V call is TRBV19, the J call TRBJ1-5, with D possibly being TRBD1 (5 bases). CDR1 LNHDA and CDR2 SQIVND come from the germline V gene (reference sequence). Deletions cut 6 bases from V and 0 bases from J, with 15 bases between. This CDR3 spans 16 amino acids. The CDR3 DNA reads as TGTGCCAGTAGGAAACTACAGGATTATAGCAATCAGCCCCAGCATTTT. It is translated as CASRKLQDYSNQPQHF.

The chain is built from TRBV18 and TRBJ1-5; the D is unclear. CDR3 size: 15 residues. Germline CDR1 and CDR2: KGHSH and LQKENI. V lost 3 bases to trimming and J lost 4 bases, with 13 bases between them. The CDR3 nucleotides read TGTGCCAGCTCACCCGGACTGACCGGGAATCAGCCCCAGCATTTT. It codes for CASSPGLTGNQPQHF.

The chain joins TRBV25-1 to TRBJ2-6, with D hard to call. The germline V and J ends were trimmed by 3 bases and 4 bases, with 13 bases remaining between them. Germline V lookup: CDR1 MGHDK, CDR2 SYGVNS. The length of the CDR3 is 16 residues. CDR3 sequence: CASSDLGDSGANVLTF. In DNA, the CDR3 is TGTGCCAGCAGTGATTTAGGAGACTCCGGGGCCAACGTCCTGACTTTC.

The rearrangement links TRBV15 to TRBJ1-6, with 8 nucleotides matching TRBD1. CDR1 LNHNV and CDR2 YYDKDF come from the germline V gene (reference sequence). V gave up 1 base and J gave up 8 bases; unmatched junction bases: 4. This CDR3 is built from 15 residues. Here the CDR3 DNA reads TGTGCCACCAGCAGAGGATTGACAGGGGATTCACCCCTCCACTTT. This encodes CATSRGLTGDSPLHF.